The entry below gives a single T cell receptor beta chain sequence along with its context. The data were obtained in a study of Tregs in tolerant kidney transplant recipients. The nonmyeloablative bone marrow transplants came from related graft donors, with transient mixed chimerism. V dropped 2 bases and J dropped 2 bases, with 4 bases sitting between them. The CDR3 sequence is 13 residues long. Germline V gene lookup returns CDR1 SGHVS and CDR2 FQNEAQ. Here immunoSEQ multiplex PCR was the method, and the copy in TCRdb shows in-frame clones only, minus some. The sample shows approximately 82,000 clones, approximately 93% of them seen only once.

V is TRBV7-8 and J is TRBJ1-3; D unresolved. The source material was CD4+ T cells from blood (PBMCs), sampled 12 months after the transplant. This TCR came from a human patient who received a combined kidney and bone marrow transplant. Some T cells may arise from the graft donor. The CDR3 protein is CASSLHAGNTIYF. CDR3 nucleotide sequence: TGTGCCAGCAGCTTACATGCTGGAAACACCATATATTTT.